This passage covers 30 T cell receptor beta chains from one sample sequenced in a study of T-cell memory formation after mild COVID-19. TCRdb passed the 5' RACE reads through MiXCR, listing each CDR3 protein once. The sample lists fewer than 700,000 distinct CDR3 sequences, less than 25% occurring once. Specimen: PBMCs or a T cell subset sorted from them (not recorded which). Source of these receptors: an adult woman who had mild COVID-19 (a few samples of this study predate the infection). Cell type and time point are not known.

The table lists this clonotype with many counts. Here the CDR3 reads CSAPTEPTKNNEQFF. CDR3 nucleotides: TGCAGTGCTCCTACGGAGCCCACGAAAAACAATGAGCAGTTCTTC. The V and J genes are TRBV20-1 and TRBJ2-1; D is undetermined. Trimming shortened V by 5 bases and J by 5 bases, and 19 bases separated the two germline ends. CDR3 length equals 15 residues. Germline lookup yields CDR1 DFQATT and CDR2 SNEGSKA (reference sequence).

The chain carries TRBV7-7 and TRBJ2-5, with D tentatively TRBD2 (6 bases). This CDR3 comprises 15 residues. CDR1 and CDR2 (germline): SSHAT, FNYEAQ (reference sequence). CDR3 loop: CASSPVSSGWETQYF. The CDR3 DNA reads TGTGCTAGCTCCCCAGTTAGTAGCGGATGGGAGACCCAGTACTTC.

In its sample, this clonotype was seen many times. CDR3 protein: CSAPRSGLAGNNEQFF. As DNA, the CDR3 is TGCAGTGCTCCCCGCTCGGGACTAGCGGGAAACAATGAGCAGTTCTTC. The chain recombines TRBV20-1 with TRBJ2-1; TRBD2 matches at 13 bases. Germline loops: CDR1 DFQATT, CDR2 SNEGSKA (reference sequence). This CDR3 spans 16 amino acids. J was trimmed by 5 bases and V by 5 bases; bases with no gene match: 9.

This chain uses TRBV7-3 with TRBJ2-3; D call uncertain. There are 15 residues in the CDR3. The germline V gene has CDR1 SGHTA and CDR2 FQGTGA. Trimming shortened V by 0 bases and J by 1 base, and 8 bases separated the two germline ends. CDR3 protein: CASSLTGIGTDTQYF. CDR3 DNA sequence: TGTGCCAGCAGCTTAACGGGGATTGGCACAGATACGCAGTATTTT.

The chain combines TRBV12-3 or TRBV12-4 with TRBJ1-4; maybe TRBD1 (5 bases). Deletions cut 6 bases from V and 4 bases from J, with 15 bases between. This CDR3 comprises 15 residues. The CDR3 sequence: CASSTSGSSNEKLFF. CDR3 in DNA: TGTGCCAGCAGCACATCAGGGTCAAGTAATGAAAAACTGTTTTTT.

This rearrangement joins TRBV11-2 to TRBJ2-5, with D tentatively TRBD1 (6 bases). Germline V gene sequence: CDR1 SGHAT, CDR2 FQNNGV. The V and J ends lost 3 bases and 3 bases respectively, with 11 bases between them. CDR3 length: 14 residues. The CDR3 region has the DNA TGTGCCAGCAGCTTCAGGGGCAGGGAAGAGACCCAGTACTTC. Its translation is CASSFRGREETQYF.

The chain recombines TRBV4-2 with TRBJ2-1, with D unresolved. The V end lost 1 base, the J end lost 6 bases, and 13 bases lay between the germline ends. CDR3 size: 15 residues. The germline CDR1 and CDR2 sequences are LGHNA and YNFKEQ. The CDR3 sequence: CASSQGLVPLNEQFF. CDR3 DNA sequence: TGTGCCAGCAGCCAAGGCTTAGTACCCCTCAATGAGCAGTTCTTC.

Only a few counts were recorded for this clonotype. The CDR3: CASSLTGTGLAQYF. CDR3 nucleotide sequence: TGTGCCAGCAGCTTGACCGGGACAGGGCTAGCCCAGTACTTC. This chain connects TRBV5-6 to TRBJ2-5; 9 nucleotides align to TRBD1. The CDR3 sequence is 14 residues long. Germline lookup yields CDR1 SGHDT and CDR2 YYEEEE. Trimming took 1 base from V and 9 from J; bases not matched to a gene: 7.

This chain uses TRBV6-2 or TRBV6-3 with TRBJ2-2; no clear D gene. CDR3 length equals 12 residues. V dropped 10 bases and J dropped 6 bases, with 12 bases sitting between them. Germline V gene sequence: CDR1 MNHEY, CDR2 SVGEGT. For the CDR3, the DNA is TGTGCCACCCGCAACGACGCCGGGGAGCTGTTTTTT. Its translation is CATRNDAGELFF.

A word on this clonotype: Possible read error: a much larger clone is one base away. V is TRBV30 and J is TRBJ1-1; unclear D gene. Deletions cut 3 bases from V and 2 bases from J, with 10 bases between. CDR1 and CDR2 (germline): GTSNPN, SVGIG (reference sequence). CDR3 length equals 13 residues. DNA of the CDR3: TGTGCCTGGAGCCGAGGATTTAACACTGAAGCTTTCTTT. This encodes CAWSRGFNTEAFF.

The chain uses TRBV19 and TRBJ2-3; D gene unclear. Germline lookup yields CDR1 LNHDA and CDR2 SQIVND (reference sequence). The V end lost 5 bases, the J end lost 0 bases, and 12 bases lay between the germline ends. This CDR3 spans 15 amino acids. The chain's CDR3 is CASSLHRASTDTQYF. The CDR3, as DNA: TGTGCCAGTAGTCTCCACCGGGCTAGCACAGATACGCAGTATTTT.

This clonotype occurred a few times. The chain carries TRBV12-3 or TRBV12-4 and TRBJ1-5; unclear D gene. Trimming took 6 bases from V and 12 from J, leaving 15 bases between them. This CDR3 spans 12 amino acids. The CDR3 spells CASSQTPGVQHF. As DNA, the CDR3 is TGTGCCAGCAGCCAAACCCCCGGGGTCCAGCATTTT.

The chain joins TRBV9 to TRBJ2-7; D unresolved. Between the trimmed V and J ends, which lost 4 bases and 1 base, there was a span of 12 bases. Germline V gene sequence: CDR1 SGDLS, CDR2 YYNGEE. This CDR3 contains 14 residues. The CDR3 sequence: CASSILGRSYEQYF. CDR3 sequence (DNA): TGTGCCAGCAGCATTCTAGGCCGTTCCTACGAGCAGTACTTC.

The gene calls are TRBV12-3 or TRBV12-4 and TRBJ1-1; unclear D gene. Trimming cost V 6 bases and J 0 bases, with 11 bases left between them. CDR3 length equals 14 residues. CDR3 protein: CASSRTTMNTEAFF. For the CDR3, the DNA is TGTGCCAGCAGCCGCACAACTATGAACACTGAAGCTTTCTTT.

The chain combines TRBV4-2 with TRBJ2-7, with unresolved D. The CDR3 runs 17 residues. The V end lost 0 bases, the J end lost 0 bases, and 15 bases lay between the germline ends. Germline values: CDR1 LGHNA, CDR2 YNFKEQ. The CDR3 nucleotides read TGTGCCAGCAGCCAAGATTTGGGCGGCCCTACCTCCTACGAGCAGTACTTC. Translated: CASSQDLGGPTSYEQYF.

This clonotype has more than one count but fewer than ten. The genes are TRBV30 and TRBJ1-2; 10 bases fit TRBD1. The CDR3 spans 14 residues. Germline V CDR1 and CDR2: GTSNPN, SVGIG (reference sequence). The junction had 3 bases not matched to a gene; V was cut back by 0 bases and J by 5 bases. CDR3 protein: CAWSVTGGIYGYTF. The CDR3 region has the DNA TGTGCCTGGAGTGTGACAGGGGGCATTTATGGCTACACCTTC.

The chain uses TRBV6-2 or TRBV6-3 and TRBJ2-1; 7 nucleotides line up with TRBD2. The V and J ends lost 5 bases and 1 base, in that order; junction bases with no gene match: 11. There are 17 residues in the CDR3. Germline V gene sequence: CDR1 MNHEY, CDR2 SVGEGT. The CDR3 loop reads CASSPHLAGASYNEQFF. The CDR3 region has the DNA TGTGCCAGCAGTCCACATCTCGCGGGAGCTTCCTACAATGAGCAGTTCTTC.

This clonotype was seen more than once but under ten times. This CDR3 reads CASSREGLPGVSYEQYF. The CDR3 region has the DNA TGTGCCAGCAGCCGAGAGGGACTCCCAGGGGTCTCCTACGAGCAGTACTTC. The rearrangement joins TRBV7-2 to TRBJ2-7, with D tentatively TRBD1 or TRBD2 (6 bases each). The CDR3 is made up of 17 amino acids. The V end was cut by 5 bases, the J end by 0 bases, with 20 bases between. Looked up from germline, CDR1 is SGHTA and CDR2 is FQGNSA.

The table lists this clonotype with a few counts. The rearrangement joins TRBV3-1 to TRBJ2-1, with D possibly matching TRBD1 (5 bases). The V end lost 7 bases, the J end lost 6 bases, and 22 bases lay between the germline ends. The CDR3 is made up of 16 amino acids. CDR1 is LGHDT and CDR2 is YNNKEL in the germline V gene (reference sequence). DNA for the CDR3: TGTGCCAGCACTAAAGAAGGTCACAGGCGGACCAATGAGCAGTTCTTC. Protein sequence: CASTKEGHRRTNEQFF.

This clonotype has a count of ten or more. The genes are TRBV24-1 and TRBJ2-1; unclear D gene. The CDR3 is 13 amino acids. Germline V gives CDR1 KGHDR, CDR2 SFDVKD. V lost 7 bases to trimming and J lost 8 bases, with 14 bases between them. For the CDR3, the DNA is TGTGCCACCAGACCGGGCGCCGGCTATGAGCAGTTCTTC. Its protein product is CATRPGAGYEQFF.

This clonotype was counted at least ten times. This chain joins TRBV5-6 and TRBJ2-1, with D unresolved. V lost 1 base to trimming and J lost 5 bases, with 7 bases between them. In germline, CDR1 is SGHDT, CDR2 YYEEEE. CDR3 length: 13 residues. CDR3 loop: CASSLQWDNEQFF. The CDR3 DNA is TGTGCCAGCAGCTTGCAATGGGACAATGAGCAGTTCTTC.

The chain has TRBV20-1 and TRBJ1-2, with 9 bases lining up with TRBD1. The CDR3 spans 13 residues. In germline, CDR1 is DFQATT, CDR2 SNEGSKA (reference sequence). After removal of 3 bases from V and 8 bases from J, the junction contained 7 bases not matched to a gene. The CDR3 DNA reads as TGCAGTGCTAGCGAGGACAGGGGAGACGGCTACACCTTC. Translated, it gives CSASEDRGDGYTF.

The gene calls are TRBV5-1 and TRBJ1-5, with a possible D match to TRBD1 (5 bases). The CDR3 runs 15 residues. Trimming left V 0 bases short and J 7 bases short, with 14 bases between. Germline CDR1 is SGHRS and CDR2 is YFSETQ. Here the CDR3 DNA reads TGCGCCAGCAGCTTGGGGGTCCGGGGGGACCAGCCCCAGCATTTT. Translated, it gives CASSLGVRGDQPQHF.

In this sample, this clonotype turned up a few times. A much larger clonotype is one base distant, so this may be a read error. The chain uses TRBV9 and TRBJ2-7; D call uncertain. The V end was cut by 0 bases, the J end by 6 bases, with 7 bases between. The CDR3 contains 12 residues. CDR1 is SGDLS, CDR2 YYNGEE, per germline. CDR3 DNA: TGTGCCAGCAGCGTAGATTGGGGCGAGCAGTACTTC. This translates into CASSVDWGEQYF. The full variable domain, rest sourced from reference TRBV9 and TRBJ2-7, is DSGVTQTPKHLITATGQRVTLRCSPRSGDLSVYWYQQSLDQGLQFLIQYYNGEERAKGNILERFSAQQFPDLHSELNLSSLELGDSALYFCASSVDWGEQYFGPGTRLTVT.

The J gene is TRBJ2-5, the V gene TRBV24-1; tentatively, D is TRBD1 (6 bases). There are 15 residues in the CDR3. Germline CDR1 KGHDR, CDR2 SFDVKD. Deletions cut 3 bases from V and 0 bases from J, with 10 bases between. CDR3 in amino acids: CATSDTGQNQETQYF. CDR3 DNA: TGTGCCACCAGTGATACAGGACAGAACCAAGAGACCCAGTACTTC.

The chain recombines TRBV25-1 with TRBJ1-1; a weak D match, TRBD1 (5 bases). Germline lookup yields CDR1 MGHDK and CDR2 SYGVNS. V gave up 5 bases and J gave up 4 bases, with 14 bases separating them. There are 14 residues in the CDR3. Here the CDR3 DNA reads TGTGCCAGCAGTCGTGCTGGGGCAGCCACTGAAGCTTTCTTT. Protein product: CASSRAGAATEAFF. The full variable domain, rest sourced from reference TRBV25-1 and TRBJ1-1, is EADIYQTPRYLVIGTGKKITLECSQTMGHDKMYWYQQDPGMELHLIHYSYGVNSTEKGDLSSESTVSRIRTEHFPLTLESARPSHTSQYLCASSRAGAATEAFFGQGTRLTVV.

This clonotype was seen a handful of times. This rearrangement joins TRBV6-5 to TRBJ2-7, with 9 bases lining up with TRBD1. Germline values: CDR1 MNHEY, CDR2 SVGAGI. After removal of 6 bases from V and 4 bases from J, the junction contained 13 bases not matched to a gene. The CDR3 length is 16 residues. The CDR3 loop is CASRLSVTGGWYEQYF. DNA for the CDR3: TGTGCCAGCAGACTATCTGTTACAGGGGGCTGGTACGAGCAGTACTTC.

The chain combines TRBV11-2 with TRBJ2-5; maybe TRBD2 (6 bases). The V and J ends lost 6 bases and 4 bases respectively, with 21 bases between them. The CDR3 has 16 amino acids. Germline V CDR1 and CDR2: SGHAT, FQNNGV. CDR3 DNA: TGTGCCAGCAGACCCGGGGCCTCCGGGAGTAGAGAGACCCAGTACTTC. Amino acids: CASRPGASGSRETQYF.

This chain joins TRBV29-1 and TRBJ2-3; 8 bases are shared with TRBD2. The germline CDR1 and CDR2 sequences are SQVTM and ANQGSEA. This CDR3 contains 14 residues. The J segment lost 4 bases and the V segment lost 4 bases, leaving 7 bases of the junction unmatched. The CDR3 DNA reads TGCAGCGTTGTACCGGGACTAGGGTCAGATACGCAGTATTTT. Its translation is CSVVPGLGSDTQYF.

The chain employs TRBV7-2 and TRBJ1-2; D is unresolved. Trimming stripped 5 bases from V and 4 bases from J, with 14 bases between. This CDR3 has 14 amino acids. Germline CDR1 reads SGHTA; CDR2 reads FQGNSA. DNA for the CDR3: TGTGCCAGCAGCACCCCGGACGGCCGCTATGGCTACACCTTC. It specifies CASSTPDGRYGYTF.